These 17 T cell receptor beta chains were sequenced from one sample in a study of shared clonotypes between healthy human individuals. Naive CD8 cells lacked CD45RO, underwent positive selection for CCR7 and left out terminally differentiated effector memory CD45RA+ cells. TCRdb's table, derived via immunoSEQ multiplex PCR, lists solely in-frame clones and lacks some. The table records about 2.2 million clones, roughly 91% of them present only once. The sequenced sample consisted of naive CD8+ T cells from PBMCs. All receptors come from a man between 18 and 29 years old in good health. Some clones in this sample may be carry-over from other donors' samples.

This sequence joins TRBV2 and TRBJ2-7, with 9 positions matching TRBD1. The CDR3 loop spans 14 amino acids. V shed 5 bases, J shed 4 bases, and the junction held 6 bases outside the gene matches. In germline, CDR1 is SNHLY, CDR2 FYNNEI. The DNA for the CDR3 is TGTGCCAGCAGTTGGACAGGGGTGGGATACGAGCAGTACTTC. It is translated as CASSWTGVGYEQYF.

Remarks on this clone: The same CDR3 arises from other DNA sequences in this sample as well. The chain employs TRBV27 and TRBJ1-4, with TRBD1 matching over 12 bases. The CDR3 contains 15 residues. V lost 0 bases to trimming and J lost 8 bases; unmatched junction nucleotides: 1. The V gene's germline CDR1 is MNHEY and CDR2 SMNVEV (reference sequence). The CDR3 DNA is TGTGCCAGCAGTTTATCGGGGACAGGGGGCGAAAAACTGTTTTTT. It encodes CASSLSGTGGEKLFF.

V and J are TRBV10-2 and TRBJ2-3; 8 bases align to TRBD2. V shed 6 bases and J 0 bases; nucleotides not matched to a gene: 11. CDR3 size: 17 residues. Germline values: CDR1 WSHSY, CDR2 SAAADI. The CDR3 loop is CASRDFRTSPSTDTQYF. In nucleotides, the CDR3 is TGCGCCAGCAGGGATTTTCGGACTAGCCCCAGCACAGATACGCAGTATTTT.

With respect to this clone: At one boundary the junction diverges from the germline segment, which might be a read error. V usage is TRBV2 and J usage is TRBJ1-1; D uncertain. The germline V gene encodes CDR1 SNHLY and CDR2 FYNNEI. The CDR3 is 13 amino acids. CDR3 amino acids: CASSHTENAEAFF. The CDR3, as DNA: TGTGCCAGCAGTCACACCGAGAACGCTGAAGCTTTCTTT.

The rearrangement joins TRBV5-1 to TRBJ2-5; D may be TRBD1 (5 bases). The CDR3 consists of 15 residues. The V gene's germline CDR1 is SGHRS and CDR2 YFSETQ. The V end was cut by 0 bases, the J end by 2 bases, with 11 bases between. The CDR3 bases are TGCGCCAGCAGCTTGGTCCAGGGCCCGCAAGAGACCCAGTACTTC. Protein: CASSLVQGPQETQYF.

CDR3 in DNA: TGTGCCAGCAGTTTTAAGGCACGGCAACTGTTTTTT. It translates to CASSFKARQLFF. The V call is TRBV28, the J call TRBJ1-4; the D is unclear. CDR1 and CDR2 (germline): MDHEN, SYDVKM. The CDR3 runs 12 residues. V lost 3 bases to trimming and J lost 12 bases, with 11 bases between them.

J is TRBJ1-1 and V is TRBV7-6; no definite D call. V gave up 1 base and J gave up 0 bases, with 15 bases separating them. The CDR3 extends over 17 amino acids. CDR1 SGHVS and CDR2 FNYEAQ come from the germline V gene. The CDR3 bases are TGTGCCAGCAGCTTAGATCGGCCGCGAGGGTTGAACACTGAAGCTTTCTTT. Amino acid sequence: CASSLDRPRGLNTEAFF.

The rearrangement links TRBV18 to TRBJ2-7; 9 bases map to TRBD1. Germline V gene sequence: CDR1 KGHSH, CDR2 LQKENI. CDR3 length: 15 amino acids. V was clipped by 8 bases and J by 2 bases; unmatched bases: 10. CDR3: CASQKGQGTAYEQYF. Written as DNA, the CDR3 is TGTGCCAGCCAGAAGGGACAGGGAACGGCCTACGAGCAGTACTTC.

The chain employs TRBV7-9 and TRBJ2-5; tentative D call: TRBD2 (5 bases). V gave up 1 base and J gave up 7 bases, with 10 bases separating them. The CDR3 contains 13 residues. Germline V CDR1 and CDR2: SEHNR, FQNEAQ (reference sequence). The DNA for the CDR3 is TGTGCCAGCAGCTTAGTGGAGGCCGGGACCCAGTACTTC. It encodes CASSLVEAGTQYF.

This clone was counted once. The V and J genes are TRBV6-5 and TRBJ1-1, with D perhaps matching TRBD1 (5 bases). Between the trimmed V and J ends, which lost 2 bases and 9 bases, there was a span of 16 bases. Germline V CDR1 and CDR2: MNHEY, SVGAGI. The CDR3 has 14 amino acids. CDR3 sequence: CASSYLGAGGKAFF. CDR3 nucleotides: TGTGCCAGCAGTTACCTCGGCGCCGGGGGGAAAGCTTTCTTT.

J is TRBJ2-7 and V is TRBV6-5; D is perhaps TRBD1 (6 bases). Germline CDR1 and CDR2: MNHEY and SVGAGI. The V gene lost 2 bases and the J gene lost 5 bases, with 10 bases spanning the gap. This CDR3 has 13 residues. The CDR3 nucleotides read TGTGCCAGCAGTTACATCAGGGGCCACGAGCAGTACTTC. Amino acid sequence: CASSYIRGHEQYF.

The CDR3 nucleotides read TGTGCCAGCAGAATACGGAGCTCCTACGAGCAGTACTTC. Amino acids: CASRIRSSYEQYF. This chain uses TRBV27 with TRBJ2-7; D remains ambiguous. CDR1 MNHEY and CDR2 SMNVEV come from the germline V gene (reference sequence). CDR3 size: 13 residues. The V gene lost 6 bases and the J gene lost 0 bases, with 9 bases spanning the gap.

The CDR3 coding sequence is TGTGCCAGCAGCTCCGGGGACAGGAGCTATGGCTACACCTTC. This codes for CASSSGDRSYGYTF. This chain joins TRBV7-9 and TRBJ1-2, with 8 bases aligning to TRBD1. J lost 4 bases, V lost 4 bases, and 5 bases had no gene match. Germline V gene sequence: CDR1 SEHNR, CDR2 FQNEAQ (reference sequence). This CDR3 is 14 amino acids long.

This sequence joins TRBV5-6 and TRBJ1-2; D is uncertain. CDR1 is SGHDT, CDR2 YYEEEE, per germline. The CDR3 contains 16 residues. V was cut by 1 base and J by 0 bases, with 13 bases left in between. DNA for the CDR3: TGTGCCAGCAGCTTGAGGCCGACACCAGCTAACTATGGCTACACCTTC. Translating gives CASSLRPTPANYGYTF.

The chain carries TRBV11-3 and TRBJ1-3; D ambiguous. Trimming left V 9 bases short and J 4 bases short, with 19 bases between. CDR1 and CDR2 (germline): SGHNT, YENEEA. The CDR3 runs to 15 residues. CDR3 coding DNA: TGTGCCAGGCGATTGGGGATCCTTTGGGGAAACACCATATATTTT. It yields the protein CARRLGILWGNTIYF.

The gene calls are TRBV7-9 and TRBJ2-1, with 11 positions matching TRBD2. The CDR3 spans 16 residues. V was pared by 5 bases and J by 5 bases, with 8 bases of the junction left unmatched. Germline V gene lookup returns CDR1 SEHNR and CDR2 FQNEAQ (reference sequence). The CDR3 region is CASSPLAGGTDNEQFF. For the CDR3, the DNA is TGTGCCAGCAGCCCGCTAGCGGGAGGAACGGACAATGAGCAGTTCTTC.

The CDR3 bases are TGTGCCACCAGCAGAGGTTTGGGTAACTCTGGAAACACCATATATTTT. Translating it yields CATSRGLGNSGNTIYF. The chain links TRBV15 to TRBJ1-3; the D is unclear. Germline CDR1 and CDR2: LNHNV and YYDKDF (reference sequence). Trimming removed 1 base at V and 0 bases at J, with 10 bases between. The CDR3 is made up of 16 amino acids.